This TCR beta chain was documented in a study of glioma-infiltrating T cells. The CDR3 is made up of 11 amino acids. The V end was cut by 1 base, the J end by 15 bases, with 10 bases between. Germline CDR1 is LNHDA and CDR2 is SQIVND (reference sequence). Study-wide points: Non-neoplastic patients had below-expected tissue-blood divergence, while all gliomas exceeded expectation.

This clonotype turned up a few times. The target antigen is unknown. The iRepertoire nested amplicon-rescue multiplex PCR amplified TCR alpha and beta CDR3s from RNA. Via MiXCR, TCRdb re-called the multiplex PCR reads, giving one row per CDR3 protein. Of 170,000 or so distinct CDR3 sequences detected, roughly two fifths appear once; the ten largest clones hold around 5%. This chain joins TRBV19 and TRBJ2-1; D may correspond to TRBD1 or TRBD2 (5 bases each). The TCR sequence derives from a human donor with low-grade glioma or glioblastoma, undergoing nonglioma brain surgery, or in good health (not recorded which). The sample consisted of glioma tissue, nonneoplastic brain tissue, or PBMCs (not recorded which). The CDR3 loop is CASSIAGGLFF. The CDR3 DNA reads TGTGCCAGTAGTATAGCTGGGGGTCTGTTCTTC.